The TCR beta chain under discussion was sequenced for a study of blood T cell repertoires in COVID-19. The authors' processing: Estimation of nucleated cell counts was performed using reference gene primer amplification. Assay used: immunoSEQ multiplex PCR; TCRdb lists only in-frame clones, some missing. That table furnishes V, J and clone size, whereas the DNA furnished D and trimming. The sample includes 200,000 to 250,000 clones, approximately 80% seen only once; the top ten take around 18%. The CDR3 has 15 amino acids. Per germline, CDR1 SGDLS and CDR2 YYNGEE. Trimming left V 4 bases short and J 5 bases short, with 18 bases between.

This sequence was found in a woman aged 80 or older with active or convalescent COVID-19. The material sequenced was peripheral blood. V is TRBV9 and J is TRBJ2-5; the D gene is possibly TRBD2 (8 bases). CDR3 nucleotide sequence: TGTGCCAGCAGCCCCGGGGGGGCCAGGGGGGAGACCCAGTACTTC. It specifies CASSPGGARGETQYF.